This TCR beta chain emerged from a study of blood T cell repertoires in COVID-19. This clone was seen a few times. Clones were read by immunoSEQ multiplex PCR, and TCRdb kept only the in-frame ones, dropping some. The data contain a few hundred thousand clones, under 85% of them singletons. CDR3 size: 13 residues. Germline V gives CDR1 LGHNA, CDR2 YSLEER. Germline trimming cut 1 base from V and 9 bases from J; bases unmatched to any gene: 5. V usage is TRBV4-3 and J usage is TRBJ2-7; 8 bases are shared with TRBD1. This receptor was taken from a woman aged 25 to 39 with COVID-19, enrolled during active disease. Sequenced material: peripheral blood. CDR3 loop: CASSQVAGGGQYF. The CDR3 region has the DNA TGCGCCAGCAGCCAAGTGGCAGGGGGCGGGCAGTACTTC.